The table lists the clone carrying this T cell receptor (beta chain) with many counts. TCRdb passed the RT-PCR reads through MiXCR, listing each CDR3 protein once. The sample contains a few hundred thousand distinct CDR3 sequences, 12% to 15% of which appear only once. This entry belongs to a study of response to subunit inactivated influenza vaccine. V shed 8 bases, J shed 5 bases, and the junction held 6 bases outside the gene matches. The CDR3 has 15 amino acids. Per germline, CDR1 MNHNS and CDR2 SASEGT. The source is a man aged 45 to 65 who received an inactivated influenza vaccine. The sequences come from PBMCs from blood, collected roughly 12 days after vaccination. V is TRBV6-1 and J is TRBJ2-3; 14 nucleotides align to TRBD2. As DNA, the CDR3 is TGTGCCAGCGGGACTAGCGGGAGAATTGGAGATACGCAGTATTTT. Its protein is CASGTSGRIGDTQYF.